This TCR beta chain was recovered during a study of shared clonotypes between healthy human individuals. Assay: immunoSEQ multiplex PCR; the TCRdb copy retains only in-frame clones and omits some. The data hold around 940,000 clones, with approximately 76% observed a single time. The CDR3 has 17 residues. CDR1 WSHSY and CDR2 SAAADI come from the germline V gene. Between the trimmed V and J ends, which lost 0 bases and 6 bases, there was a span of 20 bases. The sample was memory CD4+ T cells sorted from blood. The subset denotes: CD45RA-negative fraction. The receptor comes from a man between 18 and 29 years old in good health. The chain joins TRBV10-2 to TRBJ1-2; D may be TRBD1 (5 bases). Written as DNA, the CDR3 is TGCGCCAGCAGTGAGTCAGGGACGGGGGGAATTCTCAATGGCTACACCTTC. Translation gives CASSESGTGGILNGYTF.